This T cell receptor (beta chain) was recovered during a study of CD8 T cells in Susac syndrome. An amount of RNA that ranged from roughly 0.5 to 1 ug was reverse transcribed with random hexamers. Coverage of TCR beta CDR3 amplification by immunoSEQ multiplex PCR extended to 54 Vbeta and 13 Jbeta. MiXCR, applied by TCRdb to the immunoSEQ multiplex PCR reads, yields one record per CDR3 protein. This sample has about 73,000 distinct CDR3 sequences, with around 96% found just once. The multiple sclerosis controls, all treatment-naive patients, had relapsing-remitting disease that was stable or active. Both CD4+ and CD8+ T cells were negatively isolated, and TEMRA cells underwent FACS enrichment. J gave up 2 bases and V 6 bases, and 7 bases lay outside the gene matches. The CDR3 totals 15 residues. In germline, CDR1 is LNHDA, CDR2 SQIVND (reference sequence). General study findings and limits: By the study's own acknowledgment, its TCR sequencing and HLA analysis included relatively few individuals.

As regards this clonotype: No antigen is known for it.

Sequencing was carried out using CD8+ T cells from PBMCs. This clonotype was obtained from a human donor with multiple sclerosis. The rearrangement joins TRBV19 to TRBJ1-5; 7 nucleotides align to TRBD1. The CDR3 bases are TGTGCCAGTAGCCGAGGGGGCTGGGGCAATCAGCCCCAGCATTTT. Its translation: CASSRGGWGNQPQHF.